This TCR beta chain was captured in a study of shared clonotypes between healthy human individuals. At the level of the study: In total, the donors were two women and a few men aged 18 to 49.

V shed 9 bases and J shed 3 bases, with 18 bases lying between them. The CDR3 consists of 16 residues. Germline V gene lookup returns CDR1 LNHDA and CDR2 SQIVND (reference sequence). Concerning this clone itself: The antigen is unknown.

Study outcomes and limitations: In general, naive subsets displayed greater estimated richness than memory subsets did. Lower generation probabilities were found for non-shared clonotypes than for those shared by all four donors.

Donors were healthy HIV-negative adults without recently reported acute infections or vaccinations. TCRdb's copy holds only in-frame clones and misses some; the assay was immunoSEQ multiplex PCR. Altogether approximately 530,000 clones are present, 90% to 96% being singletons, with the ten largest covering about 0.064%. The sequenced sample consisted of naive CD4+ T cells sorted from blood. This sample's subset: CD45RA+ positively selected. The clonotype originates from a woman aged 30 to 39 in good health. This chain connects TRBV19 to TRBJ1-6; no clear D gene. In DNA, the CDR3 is TGTGCCAGCAGCGGTACTGTGTTCGACTATAATTCACCCCTCCACTTT. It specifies CASSGTVFDYNSPLHF.